The 12 T cell receptor beta chains below were found in one sample sequenced in a study of identical twins. MiXCR was run by TCRdb on the 5' RACE reads, yielding one entry per CDR3 protein. The sample records about 520,000 distinct CDR3 sequences, roughly a fifth being singletons. These records were also assigned to another study, of T cells expressing NK-cell markers.

Sequencing was done on a sample of CD4+ T cells sorted from blood. Source of these receptors: a woman aged 18-35 years in good health.

The chain links TRBV6-1 to TRBJ1-1, with a weak D call TRBD1 (6 bases). Between the trimmed V and J ends, which lost 5 bases and 1 base, there was a span of 14 bases. This CDR3 has 15 amino acids. Per the germline V gene, CDR1 is MNHNS and CDR2 is SASEGT. The CDR3 bases are TGTGCCAGCAGTATCCGGGACACCCCGAACACTGAAGCTTTCTTT. Amino acid sequence: CASSIRDTPNTEAFF.

The sample holds a few counts of this clonotype. The V call is TRBV6-2 or TRBV6-3, the J call TRBJ2-5; D is tentatively TRBD1 or TRBD2 (5 bases each). In germline, CDR1 is MNHEY, CDR2 SVGEGT. CDR3 size: 14 residues. V was shortened by 2 bases and J by 4 bases, with 11 bases between the two germline ends. The CDR3 region is CASSYVWGSETQYF. CDR3 sequence (DNA): TGTGCCAGCAGTTACGTCTGGGGGTCAGAGACCCAGTACTTC.

The table lists this clonotype with many counts. The V gene is TRBV12-3 or TRBV12-4, the J gene TRBJ2-5; 7 bases align to TRBD2. With V trimmed by 1 base and J by 7 bases, 6 bases remained unmatched. This CDR3 has 14 residues. The CDR3 is CASSLEDSGGTQYF. The CDR3 DNA reads as TGTGCCAGCAGTTTAGAGGACTCGGGGGGGACCCAGTACTTC.

This clonotype was counted a few times. The V call is TRBV20-1, the J call TRBJ2-7, with D uncertain. The ends were cut back, 3 bases at V and 3 bases at J, with 9 bases in the middle. The CDR3 is 12 amino acids. Germline-derived CDR1 and CDR2 are DFQATT and SNEGSKA (reference sequence). CDR3 amino acids: CSASSVFYEQYF. The CDR3 DNA reads TGCAGTGCTAGCAGCGTGTTCTACGAGCAGTACTTC.

This clonotype has only a few counts. The gene calls are TRBV5-5 and TRBJ2-7; 12 bases agree with TRBD1. The germline gives CDR1 SGHKS, CDR2 YYEKEE (reference sequence). Trimming cost V 5 bases and J 5 bases; bases outside gene matches: 2. This CDR3 has 13 amino acids. The CDR3 DNA reads TGTGCCAGCAGAAGGGACAGGGGGCACGAGCAGTACTTC. Encoded protein: CASRRDRGHEQYF.

This clonotype has more than one count but fewer than ten. The J gene is TRBJ1-1, the V gene TRBV29-1; D gene unclear. The CDR3 is made up of 11 amino acids. From germline, CDR1 is SQVTM and CDR2 ANQGSEA. The V and J ends lost 6 bases and 7 bases respectively, with 12 bases between them. The CDR3 loop is CSVGEFREAFF. CDR3 DNA sequence: TGCAGCGTCGGGGAATTTCGTGAAGCTTTCTTT.

In this sample, this clonotype turned up a few times. The gene calls are TRBV20-1 and TRBJ2-7; the D call may be TRBD1 or TRBD2 (6 bases each). With 2 bases removed from V and 0 bases from J, the gap between germline ends came to 14 bases. From germline, CDR1 is DFQATT and CDR2 SNEGSKA (reference sequence). The CDR3 is 15 residues long. CDR3 residues: CSARRAGGGSYEQYF. CDR3 in DNA: TGCAGTGCTAGACGAGCCGGGGGCGGCTCCTACGAGCAGTACTTC.

This clonotype was recorded a few times. This CDR3 reads CASSDQGRTEAFF. CDR3 sequence (DNA): TGTGCCAGCAGTGATCAGGGGAGGACTGAAGCTTTCTTT. The V and J genes are TRBV25-1 and TRBJ1-1; D possibly corresponds to TRBD1 (6 bases). There are 13 residues in the CDR3. The ends were cut back, 3 bases at V and 5 bases at J, with 10 bases in the middle. From germline, CDR1 is MGHDK and CDR2 SYGVNS.

This rearrangement joins TRBV20-1 to TRBJ2-1; 8 bases fit TRBD2. This CDR3 is built from 13 residues. Germline CDR1 reads DFQATT; CDR2 reads SNEGSKA (reference sequence). V was pared by 1 base and J by 15 bases, with 11 bases of the junction left unmatched. The CDR3 loop reads CSARVGERESRFF. The CDR3 coding sequence is TGCAGTGCTAGAGTCGGGGAGCGGGAGTCGCGGTTCTTC.

This clonotype was counted between two and nine times. This rearrangement joins TRBV29-1 to TRBJ1-1; D uncertain. Trimming stripped 4 bases from V and 5 bases from J, with 11 bases between. This CDR3 has 12 residues. CDR1 is SQVTM and CDR2 is ANQGSEA in the germline V gene. The CDR3, as DNA: TGCAGCGTTGGAGGGCTTGTGACTGAAGCTTTCTTT. Residues: CSVGGLVTEAFF.

This clonotype showed up just a few times. The V gene is TRBV20-1, the J gene TRBJ2-2; 9 bases are shared with TRBD2. Germline V gives CDR1 DFQATT, CDR2 SNEGSKA (reference sequence). V lost 5 bases, J lost 3 bases, and 4 bases stayed unmatched. This CDR3 is 14 amino acids long. The CDR3 DNA follows: TGCAGTGCTCATAGCGGGAGCGACACCGGGGAGCTGTTTTTT. Its translation: CSAHSGSDTGELFF.

The gene calls are TRBV11-2 and TRBJ1-4, with 7 bases lining up with TRBD1. Trimming at V came to 5 bases and at J to 10 bases, leaving 19 bases not matched to a gene. This CDR3 region has 17 residues. Germline assignment: CDR1 SGHAT and CDR2 FQNNGV. CDR3 sequence (DNA): TGTGCCAGCAGCCCCATCAGAAGGGGGCGCGAGGGGGGAAAACTGTTTTTT. Amino acids: CASSPIRRGREGGKLFF.